This T cell receptor (gamma chain) was sequenced during a study of γδ T cells in repeated Plasmodium falciparum infection. In this sample, this clone turned up many times. The protein TCRdb gives is from a much larger clone and does not agree with this DNA's translation at residue 6, likely a read error; the protein shown here comes from the DNA. Vgamma9/Vdelta2+ and Vdelta2-negative gammadelta T cells were flow-sorted from PBMC for bulk sequencing. TCRdb reanalysed the multiplex PCR reads with CATT. The sample contains approximately 30,000 gamma-chain clones, over 1.1% of which appear only once. The J segment lost 4 bases and the V segment lost 3 bases, leaving 12 bases of the junction unmatched. There are 15 residues in the CDR3. Germline CDR1 GITISATS, CDR2 ISYDGTV (reference sequence).

The receptor comes from a pool of human donors (malaria-infected and uninfected, not separated). This sequence joins TRGV9 and TRGJ1 or TRGJ2. TCRdb supplies no J gene; here it was assigned by aligning the nucleotide sequence to germline. The sequencing input was gamma-delta T cells from blood. The CDR3 coding sequence is TGTGCCTTGTGGGAGATTACTAGAACCTATTATAAGAAACTCTTT. This sequence encodes CALWEITRTYYKKLF.